A selection of T cell receptor beta chains follows, all from one sample in a study of post-analysis software for immune sequencing data. TCRdb re-called the PCR reads through MiXCR, storing one row per CDR3 protein. The table records about 460,000 distinct CDR3 sequences, roughly 45% of them present only once. The specimen was blood. These receptors were collected from a girl aged 5-17 years with multiple sclerosis. Each CDR3 is given without its conserved first and last residue. The D gene is left open where the match is weak.

TRBD2 | TRBV2 | ASRKGLAGLYNEQF
. | TRBV7-3 | ASSLTARYTDTQY
. | TRBV7-3 | ASSSSRNIETQY
TRBD2 | TRBV20-1 | SARDPAGGRSYEQY
TRBD1 | TRBV28 | ASRSQGDEQY
. | TRBV4-1 | ASSQGTITYEQY
TRBD1 | TRBV28 | ASSLDTTGASYGYT
. | TRBV6-5 | ASSYSHNGFEQF
. | TRBV29-1 | SVEHQGDNYGYT
. | TRBV6-2/TRBV6-3 | ASSYGGSTYNEQF
. | TRBV4-1 | ASSSGPVYEQY
TRBD1 | TRBV28 | ASSHSPQGAINEQF
. | TRBV28 | ASSRTLTGSGANVLT
TRBD1 | TRBV7-3 | ASSSWGTAPGNTQY
. | TRBV24-1 | ATSDPGMEGDNNEQF
TRBD2 | TRBV7-9 | ASSRWTSGSNNEQF
. | TRBV28 | AIAAGEANYGYT
TRBD2 | TRBV27 | ASKKYGGREDIQY
TRBD1 | TRBV9 | ASSGGQGNSPLH
TRBD2 | TRBV12-3/TRBV12-4 | ASSFGLAGSDTQY
. | TRBV2 | ASRFGDNSPLH
. | TRBV24-1 | ATSESGLRSYEQY
. | TRBV7-2 | ASSTQEGARDEQY
. | TRBV6-1 | ASSEGILTAYNEQF
TRBD1 | TRBV4-1 | ASSRQTGDRDGYT
TRBD1 | TRBV9 | ASSTTGTGLNGYT
. | TRBV12-3/TRBV12-4 | ASSNRYEQY
TRBD2 | TRBV24-1 | ATSDITSGRLTDTQY
. | TRBV6-6 | AHTGGNNSPLH
. | TRBV29-1 | SVDRDTDTQY
TRBD1 | TRBV29-1 | SVLTGSSYEQY
. | TRBV4-2 | ASSQDRGGSNEKLF
. | TRBV29-1 | SGDLRQSSYNEQF
. | TRBV27 | ASSLSGGYPSYEQY
TRBD2 | TRBV4-1 | ASSQPWGAGTYEQY
. | TRBV7-9 | ASSLQVSETQY
. | TRBV20-1 | SASRGTLLGLLPDEQF
. | TRBV7-2 | ASSYVGRDEQY
. | TRBV27 | ASSPFLALDEQF
TRBD1 | TRBV12-3/TRBV12-4 | AIGDRAYT
. | TRBV5-1 | ASSFGQRFQETQY
. | TRBV12-3/TRBV12-4 | ASSPDRPNVYEQY
TRBD2 | TRBV5-1 | ASSRGTSGDVRGETQY
. | TRBV7-3 | ASSLSQGPYNEQF
. | TRBV12-3/TRBV12-4 | ASSPAWSETQY
. | TRBV7-9 | ASSSLVGDFYYEQY
. | TRBV9 | ASSVEDTNTEAF
TRBD1 | TRBV19 | AVDPGGGTEAF
TRBD1 | TRBV6-5 | ASSRTGERGYGYT
TRBD2 | TRBV4-1 | ASSQSRASGHYNEQF
. | TRBV6-4 | ASSDRLYTDTQY